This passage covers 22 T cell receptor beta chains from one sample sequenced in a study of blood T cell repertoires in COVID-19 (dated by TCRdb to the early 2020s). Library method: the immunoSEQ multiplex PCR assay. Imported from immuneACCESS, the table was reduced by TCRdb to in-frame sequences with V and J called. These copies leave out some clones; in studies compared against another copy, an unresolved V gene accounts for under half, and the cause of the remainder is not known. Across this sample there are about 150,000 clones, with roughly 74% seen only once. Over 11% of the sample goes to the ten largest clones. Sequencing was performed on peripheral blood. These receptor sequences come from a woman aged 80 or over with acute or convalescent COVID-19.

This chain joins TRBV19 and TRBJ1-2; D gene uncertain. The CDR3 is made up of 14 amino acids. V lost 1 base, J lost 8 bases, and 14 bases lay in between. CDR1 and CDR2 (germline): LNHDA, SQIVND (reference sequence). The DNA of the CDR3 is TGTGCCAGTAGTATAGGCGGGTTCTCGGGCGGCTACACCTTC. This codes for CASSIGGFSGGYTF.

CDR3: CATSLSGGAVKNIQYF. The CDR3 DNA reads as TGTGCCACCAGCCTTAGCGGGGGGGCTGTCAAAAACATTCAGTACTTC. The chain links TRBV15 to TRBJ2-4; 11 positions agree with TRBD2. CDR3 length: 16 residues. V shed 5 bases, J shed 3 bases, and the junction held 6 bases outside the gene matches. Germline V gene lookup returns CDR1 LNHNV and CDR2 YYDKDF (reference sequence).

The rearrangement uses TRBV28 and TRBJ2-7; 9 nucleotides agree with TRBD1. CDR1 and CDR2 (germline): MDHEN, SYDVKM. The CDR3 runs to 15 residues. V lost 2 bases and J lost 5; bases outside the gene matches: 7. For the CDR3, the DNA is TGTGCCAGCAGTTTACCCGGGACAGGGTACCACGAGCAGTACTTC. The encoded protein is CASSLPGTGYHEQYF. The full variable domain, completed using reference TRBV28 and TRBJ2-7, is DVKVTQSSRYLVKRTGEKVFLECVQDMDHENMFWYRQDPGLGLRLIYFSYDVKMKEKGDIPEGYSVSREKKERFSLILESASTNQTSMYLCASSLPGTGYHEQYFGPGTRLTVT.

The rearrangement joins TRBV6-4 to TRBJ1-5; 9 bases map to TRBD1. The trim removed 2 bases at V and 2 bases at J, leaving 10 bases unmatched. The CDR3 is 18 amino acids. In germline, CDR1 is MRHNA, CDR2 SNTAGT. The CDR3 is CASSDPGTGSMGNQPQHF. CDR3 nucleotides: TGTGCCAGCAGTGACCCCGGGACAGGGAGCATGGGCAATCAGCCCCAGCATTTT.

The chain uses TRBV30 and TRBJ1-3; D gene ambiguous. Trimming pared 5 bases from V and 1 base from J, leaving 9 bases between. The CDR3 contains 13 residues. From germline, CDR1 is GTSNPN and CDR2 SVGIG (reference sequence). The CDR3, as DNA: TGTGCCTGGGCAGCGAGATCTGGAAACACCATATATTTT. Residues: CAWAARSGNTIYF.

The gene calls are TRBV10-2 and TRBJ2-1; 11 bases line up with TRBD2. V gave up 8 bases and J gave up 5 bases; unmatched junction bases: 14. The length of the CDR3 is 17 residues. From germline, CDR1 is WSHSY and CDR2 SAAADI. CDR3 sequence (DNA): TGCGCCAGCCTGGAACTAGCGGGGGCCAGAGACCACAATGAGCAGTTCTTC. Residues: CASLELAGARDHNEQFF.

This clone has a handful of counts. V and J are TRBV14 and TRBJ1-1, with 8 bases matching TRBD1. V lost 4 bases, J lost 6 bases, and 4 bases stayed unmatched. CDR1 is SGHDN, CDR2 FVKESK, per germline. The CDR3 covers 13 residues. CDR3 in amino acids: CASSRTGPSEAFF. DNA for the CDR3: TGTGCCAGCAGCCGGACAGGGCCCTCTGAAGCTTTCTTT.

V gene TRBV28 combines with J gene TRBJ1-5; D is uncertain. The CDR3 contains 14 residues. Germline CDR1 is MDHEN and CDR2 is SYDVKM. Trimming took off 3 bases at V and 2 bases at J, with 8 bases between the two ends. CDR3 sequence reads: CASSLDGGNQPQHF. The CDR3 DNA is TGTGCCAGCAGTTTGGACGGGGGCAATCAGCCCCAGCATTTT.

The chain's CDR3 is CAPSERGPYNEQFF. For the CDR3, the DNA is TGTGCCCCGAGCGAGCGGGGGCCCTACAATGAGCAGTTCTTC. The chain has TRBV12-5 and TRBJ2-1, with 8 bases aligning to TRBD2. The V gene's germline CDR1 is LGHNT and CDR2 FRNRAP. CDR3 length: 14 residues.

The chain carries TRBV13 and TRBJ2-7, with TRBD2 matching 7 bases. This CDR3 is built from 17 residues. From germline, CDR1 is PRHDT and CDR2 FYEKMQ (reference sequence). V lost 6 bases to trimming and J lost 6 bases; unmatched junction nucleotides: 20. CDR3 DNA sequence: TGTGCCAGCAGGCCTCGAGGTAGCGGGCGATCTCTGGGCGAGCAGTACTTC. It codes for CASRPRGSGRSLGEQYF.

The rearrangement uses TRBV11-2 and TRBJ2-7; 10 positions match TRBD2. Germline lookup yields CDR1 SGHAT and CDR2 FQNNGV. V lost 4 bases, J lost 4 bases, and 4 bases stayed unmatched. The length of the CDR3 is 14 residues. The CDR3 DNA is TGTGCCAGCAGCTCTTGGACTAGCGGTTACGAGCAGTACTTC. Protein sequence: CASSSWTSGYEQYF.

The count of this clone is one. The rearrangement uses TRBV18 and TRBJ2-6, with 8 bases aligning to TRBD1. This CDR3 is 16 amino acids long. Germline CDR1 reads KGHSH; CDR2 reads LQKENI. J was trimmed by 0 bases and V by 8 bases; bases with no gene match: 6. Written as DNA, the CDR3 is TGTGCCAGCACGGGACAGGCCCCCTCTGGGGCCAACGTCCTGACTTTC. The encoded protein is CASTGQAPSGANVLTF.

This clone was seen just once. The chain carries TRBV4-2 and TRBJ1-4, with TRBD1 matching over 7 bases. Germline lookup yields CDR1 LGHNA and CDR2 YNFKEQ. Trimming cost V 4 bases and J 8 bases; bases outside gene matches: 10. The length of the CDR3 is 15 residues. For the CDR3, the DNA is TGTGCCAGCAGCCCGAGGGTCCAGGGGGGAGAAAAACTGTTTTTT. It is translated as CASSPRVQGGEKLFF.

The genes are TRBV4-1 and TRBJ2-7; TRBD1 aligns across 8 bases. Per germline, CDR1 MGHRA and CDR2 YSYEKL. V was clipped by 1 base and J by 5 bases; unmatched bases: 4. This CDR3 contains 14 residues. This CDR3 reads CASSQGQGMDEQYF. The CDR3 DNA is TGCGCCAGCAGCCAAGGACAGGGGATGGACGAGCAGTACTTC.

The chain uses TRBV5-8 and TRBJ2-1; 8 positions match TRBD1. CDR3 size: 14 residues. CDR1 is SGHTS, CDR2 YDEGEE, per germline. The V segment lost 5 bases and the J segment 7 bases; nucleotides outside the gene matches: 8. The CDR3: CASSYRQGWNEQFF. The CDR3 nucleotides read TGTGCCAGCAGTTACCGACAGGGGTGGAATGAGCAGTTCTTC.

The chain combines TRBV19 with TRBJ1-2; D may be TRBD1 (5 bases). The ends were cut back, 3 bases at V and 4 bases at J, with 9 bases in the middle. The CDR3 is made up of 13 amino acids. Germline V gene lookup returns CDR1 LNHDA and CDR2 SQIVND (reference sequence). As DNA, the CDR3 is TGTGCCAGTAGTATCCCCCAGGGCTATGGCTACACCTTC. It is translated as CASSIPQGYGYTF.

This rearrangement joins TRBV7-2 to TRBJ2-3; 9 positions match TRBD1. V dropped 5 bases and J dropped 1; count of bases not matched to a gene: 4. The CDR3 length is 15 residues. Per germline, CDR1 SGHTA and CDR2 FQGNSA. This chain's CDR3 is CASSTGQGGTDTQYF. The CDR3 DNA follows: TGTGCCAGCAGCACGGGACAGGGTGGCACAGATACGCAGTATTTT.

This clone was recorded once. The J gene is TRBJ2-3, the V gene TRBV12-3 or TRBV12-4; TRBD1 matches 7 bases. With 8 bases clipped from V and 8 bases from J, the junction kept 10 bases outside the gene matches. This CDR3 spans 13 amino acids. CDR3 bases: TGTGCCAGCCTCCCCCACCAGGGGGTTACGCAGTATTTT. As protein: CASLPHQGVTQYF.

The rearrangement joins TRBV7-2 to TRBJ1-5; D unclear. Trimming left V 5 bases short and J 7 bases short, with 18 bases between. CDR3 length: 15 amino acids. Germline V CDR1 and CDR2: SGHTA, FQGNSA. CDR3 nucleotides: TGTGCCAGCAGCCCTCATAAGGAGTTCAAGCAGCCCCAGCATTTT. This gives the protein CASSPHKEFKQPQHF. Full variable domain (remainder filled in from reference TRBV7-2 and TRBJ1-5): GAGVSQSPSNKVTEKGKDVELRCDPISGHTALYWYRQSLGQGLEFLIYFQGNSAPDKSGLPSDRFSAERTGGSVSTLTIQRTQQEDSAVYLCASSPHKEFKQPQHFGDGTRLSIL.

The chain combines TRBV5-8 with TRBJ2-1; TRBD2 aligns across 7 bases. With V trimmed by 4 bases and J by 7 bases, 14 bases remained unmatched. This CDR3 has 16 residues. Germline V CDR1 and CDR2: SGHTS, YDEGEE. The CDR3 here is CASSPLAGVLRNEQFF. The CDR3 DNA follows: TGTGCCAGCAGCCCCCTCGCGGGAGTTTTAAGGAATGAGCAGTTCTTC.

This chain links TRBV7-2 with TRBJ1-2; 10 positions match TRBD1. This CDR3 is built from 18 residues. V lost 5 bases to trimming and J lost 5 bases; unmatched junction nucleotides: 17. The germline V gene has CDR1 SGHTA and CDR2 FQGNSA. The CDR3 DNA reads TGTGCCAGCAGCCCGACTGGGCGGGACAGGGGCCGACTGTATGGCTACACCTTC. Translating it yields CASSPTGRDRGRLYGYTF.

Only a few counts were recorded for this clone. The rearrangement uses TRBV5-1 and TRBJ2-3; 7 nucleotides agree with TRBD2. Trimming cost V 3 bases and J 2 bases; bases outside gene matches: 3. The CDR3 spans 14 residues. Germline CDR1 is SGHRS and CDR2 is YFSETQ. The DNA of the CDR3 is TGCGCCAGCAGCTCCGGACTAGACACAGATACGCAGTATTTT. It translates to CASSSGLDTDTQYF.